The 26 T cell receptor beta chains in this list originate from one sample, sequenced in a study of blood T cell repertoires in COVID-19. TCRdb keeps only in-frame clones here, not all; method: immunoSEQ multiplex PCR. The sample has 200,000 or so clones, under 85% seen once; the top ten hold roughly a sixth. Sequencing input: peripheral blood. The origin of the receptors is a man aged 60 to 69 with active or convalescent COVID-19.

The J gene is TRBJ1-4, the V gene TRBV29-1, with TRBD1 matching over 7 bases. Trimming removed 4 bases from V and 4 bases from J; junction bases left unmatched: 12. Per the germline V gene, CDR1 is SQVTM and CDR2 is ANQGSEA. The CDR3 consists of 16 residues. The CDR3 DNA sequence: TGCAGCGTTGGGTCCGGGACAGCCAGTCTTAATGAAAAACTGTTTTTT. As protein: CSVGSGTASLNEKLFF.

This clone turned up a few times. The chain is built from TRBV5-6 and TRBJ1-6; no firm D call. V was shortened by 5 bases and J by 10 bases, with 13 bases between the two germline ends. The CDR3 loop spans 13 amino acids. The germline V gene encodes CDR1 SGHDT and CDR2 YYEEEE. The DNA of the CDR3 is TGTGCCAGCAGACTCGACAAAGTCTCACCCCTCCACTTT. Its protein product is CASRLDKVSPLHF.

This clone was found a few times. V is TRBV4-1 and J is TRBJ1-1; D is uncertain. This CDR3 comprises 14 residues. V was pared by 0 bases and J by 1 base, with 6 bases between. Germline loops: CDR1 MGHRA, CDR2 YSYEKL. DNA for the CDR3: TGCGCCAGCAGCCAAGAGCCAGGGAACACTGAAGCTTTCTTT. Protein product: CASSQEPGNTEAFF.

This clone was picked up one time. The rearrangement uses TRBV9 and TRBJ1-6, with TRBD1 identical over 9 bases. Germline values: CDR1 SGDLS, CDR2 YYNGEE. V gave up 4 bases and J gave up 7 bases; unmatched junction bases: 6. The CDR3 covers 15 residues. The CDR3 spells CASSFGQGQNSPLHF. CDR3 coding DNA: TGTGCCAGCAGCTTCGGACAGGGGCAGAATTCACCCCTCCACTTT.

The genes are TRBV6-2 or TRBV6-3 and TRBJ2-1, with 7 bases matching TRBD2. The CDR3 totals 18 residues. Losses at the gene ends were 1 base for V and 8 bases for J; bases not matched to a gene: 17. Per the germline V gene, CDR1 is MNHEY and CDR2 is SVGEGT. The CDR3 bases are TGTGCCAGCAGTTACTACGCGGTCGGCAGCGGGAATAAGGATGAGCAGTTCTTC. Its protein product is CASSYYAVGSGNKDEQFF.

This clone appeared a single time. The chain carries TRBV28 and TRBJ1-6; D gene uncertain. Germline V CDR1 and CDR2: MDHEN, SYDVKM. The CDR3 covers 15 residues. The V end was cut by 10 bases, the J end by 0 bases, with 13 bases between. CDR3 sequence (DNA): TGTGCCACTTGGGCTCGTAGCTCCTATAATTCACCCCTCCACTTT. This translates into CATWARSSYNSPLHF.

The count of this clone is one. The V gene is TRBV3-1 (or the pseudogene TRBV3-2), the J gene TRBJ2-5; 7 nucleotides agree with TRBD2. The CDR3 has 16 residues. Trimming took 1 base from V and 4 from J; bases not matched to a gene: 9. Germline V gene sequence: CDR1 LGHDT, CDR2 YNNKEL (reference sequence). CDR3 protein: CASSQAGRAGVETQYF. For the CDR3, the DNA is TGTGCCAGCAGCCAAGCGGGCCGGGCGGGAGTAGAGACCCAGTACTTC.

The V call is TRBV7-6, the J call TRBJ1-5, with TRBD1 as a possible D gene (6 bases). CDR1 and CDR2 (germline): SGHVS, FNYEAQ. The CDR3 is made up of 15 amino acids. Trimming shortened V by 1 base and J by 5 bases, and 12 bases separated the two germline ends. The DNA for the CDR3 is TGTGCCAGCAGCTTAGTTCAGGGGTTCGATCAGCCCCAGCATTTT. Protein sequence: CASSLVQGFDQPQHF. Looking up the rest from reference TRBV7-6 and TRBJ1-5 gives the full variable domain: GAGVSQSPRYKVTKRGQDVALRCDPISGHVSLYWYRQALGQGPEFLTYFNYEAQQDKSGLPNDRFSAERPEGSISTLTIQRTEQRDSAMYRCASSLVQGFDQPQHFGDGTRLSIL.

The V call is TRBV19, the J call TRBJ1-6, with D possibly being TRBD1 (6 bases). Germline loops: CDR1 LNHDA, CDR2 SQIVND (reference sequence). The CDR3 has 14 amino acids. Trimming took 5 bases from V and 7 from J, leaving 12 bases between them. This CDR3 is CASSLGTRNSPLHF. In DNA, the CDR3 is TGTGCCAGTAGTCTTGGGACAAGGAATTCACCCCTCCACTTT.

The V call is TRBV7-6, the J call TRBJ1-2; no firm D call. Germline V CDR1 and CDR2: SGHVS, FNYEAQ. The V and J ends lost 11 bases and 3 bases respectively, with 10 bases between them. The CDR3 runs to 11 residues. This CDR3 is CAFGVDYGYTF. CDR3 sequence (DNA): TGTGCCTTCGGGGTGGACTATGGCTACACCTTC.

This clone was detected once. The chain recombines TRBV20-1 with TRBJ2-3; D not certain. The germline V gene has CDR1 DFQATT and CDR2 SNEGSKA (reference sequence). The CDR3 totals 11 residues. Trimming pared 3 bases from V and 4 bases from J, leaving 5 bases between. The DNA of the CDR3 is TGCAGTGCTAGTCTTGCAGATACGCAGTATTTT. Amino acids: CSASLADTQYF.

V usage is TRBV3-1 (or the pseudogene TRBV3-2) and J usage is TRBJ2-3, with 12 bases matching TRBD2. The CDR3 consists of 16 residues. The trim removed 5 bases at V and 9 bases at J, leaving 12 bases unmatched. The V gene's germline CDR1 is LGHDT and CDR2 YNNKEL (reference sequence). The CDR3 loop reads CASSSSQLAGGGTQYF. The CDR3 DNA reads as TGTGCCAGCAGCTCAAGCCAGCTAGCGGGAGGGGGGACGCAGTATTTT.

J is TRBJ2-1 and V is TRBV5-4, with 9 nucleotides matching TRBD2. Germline V CDR1 and CDR2: SGHNT, YYREEE (reference sequence). The junction had 9 bases not matched to a gene; V was cut back by 5 bases and J by 6 bases. The CDR3 loop spans 15 amino acids. This CDR3 is CASSMGGRGLNEQFF. The CDR3 DNA follows: TGTGCCAGCAGTATGGGCGGGAGGGGCCTCAATGAGCAGTTCTTC.

The V and J genes are TRBV30 and TRBJ1-4, with TRBD1 matching over 8 bases. Germline lookup yields CDR1 GTSNPN and CDR2 SVGIG (reference sequence). CDR3 length equals 15 residues. Trimming removed 4 bases from V and 2 bases from J; junction bases left unmatched: 6. The CDR3 spells CAWIPRGLTNEKLFF. DNA of the CDR3: TGTGCCTGGATCCCCAGGGGGCTTACTAATGAAAAACTGTTTTTT.

The chain links TRBV10-3 to TRBJ2-1; D gene unclear. Trimming cost V 4 bases and J 6 bases, with 4 bases left between them. The CDR3 has 11 amino acids. Germline CDR1 ENHRY, CDR2 SYGVKD. The CDR3 spells CAISGANEQFF. DNA for the CDR3: TGTGCCATCAGTGGGGCCAATGAGCAGTTCTTC.

This clone was found many times. V is TRBV6-1 and J is TRBJ2-3, with 16 bases that match TRBD2. Germline values: CDR1 MNHNS, CDR2 SASEGT. The CDR3 runs 17 residues. The trim removed 1 base at V and 4 bases at J, leaving 2 bases unmatched. CDR3 sequence: CASSEVGLAGGPDTQYF. For the CDR3, the DNA is TGTGCCAGCAGTGAAGTGGGACTAGCGGGAGGGCCAGATACGCAGTATTTT.

The chain links TRBV7-2 to TRBJ2-5; 8 bases map to TRBD1. Germline V gives CDR1 SGHTA, CDR2 FQGNSA. The J segment lost 4 bases and the V segment lost 1 base, leaving 5 bases of the junction unmatched. The CDR3 contains 15 residues. CDR3 protein: CASSLEDRGGETQYF. In nucleotides, the CDR3 is TGTGCCAGCAGCTTAGAAGACAGGGGTGGAGAGACCCAGTACTTC.

This clone was detected once. This chain joins TRBV6-5 and TRBJ1-5; 7 nucleotides agree with TRBD1. Per germline, CDR1 MNHEY and CDR2 SVGAGI. CDR3 length equals 14 residues. V dropped 4 bases and J dropped 3; count of bases not matched to a gene: 3. The CDR3 DNA follows: TGTGCCAGCAGTTCGACAGGGCTCAATCAGCCCCAGCATTTT. Its protein is CASSSTGLNQPQHF.

This clone was seen at least ten times. V usage is TRBV4-1 and J usage is TRBJ2-3, with TRBD2 matching over 9 bases. V was pared by 4 bases and J by 1 base, with 6 bases of the junction left unmatched. Germline V CDR1 and CDR2: MGHRA, YSYEKL. The CDR3 covers 16 residues. The CDR3 is CASSPLRTSGTDTQYF. For the CDR3, the DNA is TGCGCCAGCAGCCCACTTCGGACTAGCGGCACAGATACGCAGTATTTT.

The chain combines TRBV12-3 or TRBV12-4 with TRBJ1-6; D is unresolved. The CDR3 has 12 residues. Trimming took off 3 bases at V and 7 bases at J, with 4 bases between the two ends. CDR3 in amino acids: CASSFPNSPLHF. In DNA, the CDR3 is TGTGCCAGCAGTTTTCCGAATTCACCCCTCCACTTT.

This clone was seen once. The V gene is TRBV11-2, the J gene TRBJ1-1; perhaps TRBD1 as D (6 bases). The CDR3 length is 14 residues. The V end lost 5 bases, the J end lost 13 bases, and 23 bases lay between the germline ends. The germline V gene has CDR1 SGHAT and CDR2 FQNNGV. The CDR3 sequence: CASSPIQGRFWYFF. CDR3 bases: TGTGCCAGCAGCCCTATACAGGGCCGGTTTTGGTATTTCTTT.

This chain links TRBV6-5 with TRBJ2-2; D possibly corresponds to TRBD1 (6 bases). The CDR3 spans 15 residues. CDR1 and CDR2 (germline): MNHEY, SVGAGI. The V and J ends lost 7 bases and 3 bases respectively, with 15 bases between them. The CDR3 DNA sequence: TGTGCCAGCAATACGTTCTCAGGGGACACCGGGGAGCTGTTTTTT. This translates into CASNTFSGDTGELFF.

The genes are TRBV28 and TRBJ2-5; TRBD2 matches 8 bases. The CDR3 has 15 residues. CDR1 is MDHEN and CDR2 is SYDVKM in the germline V gene. The V gene end was trimmed by 5 bases and the J gene end by 3 bases; junction bases not matched to a gene: 8. CDR3 nucleotide sequence: TGTGCCAGCAGTCCCCCAACGACTAGCGAAGAGACCCAGTACTTC. It is translated as CASSPPTTSEETQYF.

J is TRBJ2-2 and V is TRBV9; 7 bases map to TRBD1. Germline V gene lookup returns CDR1 SGDLS and CDR2 YYNGEE. The CDR3 is 15 residues long. J lost 1 base, V lost 4 bases, and 4 bases had no gene match. CDR3 in amino acids: CASSLGTENTGELFF. In DNA, the CDR3 is TGTGCCAGCAGCCTTGGGACAGAGAACACCGGGGAGCTGTTTTTT.

This clone was picked up a small number of times. The chain uses TRBV19 and TRBJ2-2, with D possibly being TRBD2 (5 bases). Germline CDR1 reads LNHDA; CDR2 reads SQIVND (reference sequence). This CDR3 is 16 amino acids long. The V gene lost 6 bases and the J gene lost 0 bases, with 14 bases spanning the gap. CDR3 region: CASSWGAVANTGELFF. CDR3 DNA: TGTGCCAGTAGCTGGGGAGCGGTGGCGAACACCGGGGAGCTGTTTTTT. Combining the CDR3 with reference TRBV19 and TRBJ2-2 gives the whole variable domain DGGITQSPKYLFRKEGQNVTLSCEQNLNHDAMYWYRQDPGQGLRLIYYSQIVNDFQKGDIAEGYSVSREKKESFPLTVTSAQKNPTAFYLCASSWGAVANTGELFFGEGSRLTVL.

The J gene is TRBJ2-3, the V gene TRBV10-3; 8 bases align to TRBD2. The CDR3 has 15 residues. Germline values: CDR1 ENHRY, CDR2 SYGVKD. Trimming cost V 7 bases and J 3 bases; bases outside gene matches: 9. The CDR3 is CAITSGTSITDTQYF. Here the CDR3 DNA reads TGTGCCATCACCTCCGGGACTAGTATAACAGATACGCAGTATTTT.